This T cell receptor beta chain originates from a study of blood T cell repertoires in COVID-19. Across the whole study: Sites across the United States, Italy and Spain contributed samples from acute and convalescent COVID-19. PBMCs, B-cell-depleted T cells, or T cells were the source of the cDNA or gDNA that made up the material.

From germline, CDR1 is SGHAT and CDR2 FQNNGV. V lost 1 base to trimming and J lost 1 base, with 7 bases between them. This CDR3 is 14 amino acids long. Per the authors' pipeline: Amplification from reference gene primers served as the basis for estimated nucleated cell counts. Some clones are missing from TCRdb's copy, which holds only in-frame ones; the method was immunoSEQ multiplex PCR. V and J calls and clone size are those listed in that table; D and trimming were worked out from the DNA. The top ten hold 9.5% to 15% of the sample, which has under 250,000 clones, around 81% seen once. The sample comprised peripheral blood. The chain recombines TRBV11-2 with TRBJ1-1; D is unclear. The TCR comes from a human donor in a cohort sampled during active COVID-19. CDR3 sequence reads: CASSLVPGNTEAFF. CDR3 bases: TGTGCCAGCAGCTTAGTTCCCGGGAACACTGAAGCTTTCTTT.